What follows describes a single T cell receptor beta chain. This entry belongs to a study of cytomegalovirus exposure and HLA in healthy donors. CDR1 SGHTA and CDR2 FQGTGA come from the germline V gene. With 2 bases clipped from V and 5 bases from J, the junction kept 15 bases outside the gene matches. This CDR3 spans 20 amino acids. The PCR used 60 Vbeta and 13 Jbeta primers. Using immunoSEQ multiplex PCR, the repertoire was profiled, and TCRdb retains in-frame clones only, with some absent. Recorded for this sample: around 130,000 clones. The V and J genes are TRBV7-3 and TRBJ2-6, with 10 bases identical to TRBD2. The receptor's source is a woman between 40 and 55 years old in good health and CMV-seronegative. The sample taken for sequencing was PBMCs. As DNA, the CDR3 is TGTGCCAGCAGCTTAGTGGCTAGCGGGGGCCCCCGTCGTAGGGCCAACGTCCTGACTTTC. Amino acid sequence: CASSLVASGGPRRRANVLTF.